Below are 22 T cell receptor beta chains sequenced from a single sample in a study of human T cells and chemical hapten exposure. Time point described: pre-sensitization, week 0. Treatment of the sample: therapeutic diphenylcyclopropenone sensitization with weekly scalp DPC. TCRdb independently ran MiXCR on the RACE reads; one entry per CDR3 protein. The data hold a few hundred thousand distinct CDR3 sequences, with about 5% observed a single time. The sequenced sample was whole blood, obtained in connection with sensitization to the hapten diphenylcyclopropenone (DPC). These receptor sequences come from a woman aged 18-29 years with alopecia areata. Some clones in this sample may be carry-over from other donors' samples.

This clonotype was found many times. This chain connects TRBV6-1 to TRBJ1-5; no clear D gene. Trimming left V 0 bases short and J 0 bases short, with 12 bases between. This CDR3 region has 17 residues. CDR1 MNHNS and CDR2 SASEGT come from the germline V gene. The CDR3 spells CASSEAEQPYSNQPQHF. The CDR3 nucleotides read TGTGCCAGCAGTGAAGCGGAACAGCCTTATAGCAATCAGCCCCAGCATTTT.

The chain recombines TRBV7-2 with TRBJ1-5, with D possibly being TRBD1 (6 bases). V was trimmed by 4 bases and J by 0 bases, leaving 13 bases between them. This CDR3 has 16 residues. The germline CDR1 and CDR2 sequences are SGHTA and FQGNSA. Written as DNA, the CDR3 is TGTGCCAGCAGCTCGGACAGTCCGACTAGCAATCAGCCCCAGCATTTT. Translation gives CASSSDSPTSNQPQHF.

The sample holds many counts of this clonotype. The rearrangement joins TRBV20-1 to TRBJ2-7; 8 nucleotides match TRBD1. This CDR3 is 16 amino acids long. CDR1 DFQATT and CDR2 SNEGSKA come from the germline V gene (reference sequence). The ends lost 7 bases at V and 3 bases at J; junction bases unmatched: 17. The CDR3 DNA reads TGCAGTGTCAAGCGACAGGGGTCTCCCCGTGTCTACGAGCAGTACTTC. The encoded protein is CSVKRQGSPRVYEQYF.

This clonotype was detected ten times or more. The chain links TRBV18 to TRBJ2-3, with a weak D call TRBD1 (6 bases). Germline V gene lookup returns CDR1 KGHSH and CDR2 LQKENI. Trimming took 4 bases from V and 1 from J, leaving 12 bases between them. This CDR3 contains 15 residues. CDR3 DNA sequence: TGTGCCAGCTCACTGGACAGCGCTCGCACAGATACGCAGTATTTT. Encoded protein: CASSLDSARTDTQYF.

This clonotype has a count of ten or more. The rearrangement links TRBV18 to TRBJ2-3, with a possible D match to TRBD1 (5 bases). The V and J ends lost 8 bases and 5 bases respectively, with 14 bases between them. This CDR3 has 13 residues. Germline CDR1 is KGHSH and CDR2 is LQKENI. The DNA of the CDR3 is TGTGCCAGCCTAAAAAGCAGGGAAGATACGCAGTATTTT. Amino acid sequence: CASLKSREDTQYF.

This clonotype was picked up many times. The chain is built from TRBV28 and TRBJ1-2; no clear D gene. The V end lost 5 bases, the J end lost 4 bases, and 20 bases lay between the germline ends. Germline CDR1 is MDHEN and CDR2 is SYDVKM. CDR3 length: 16 amino acids. The CDR3 loop is CASSPETGRIPYGYTF. The DNA of the CDR3 is TGTGCCAGCAGTCCAGAGACCGGACGGATCCCCTATGGCTACACCTTC.

The table lists this clonotype with a few counts. This chain links TRBV20-1 with TRBJ2-4, with 7 bases lining up with TRBD1. Germline assignment: CDR1 DFQATT and CDR2 SNEGSKA (reference sequence). The CDR3 spans 15 residues. Trimming removed 6 bases from V and 1 base from J; junction bases left unmatched: 9. CDR3 residues: CSAILTGVAKNIQYF. Here the CDR3 DNA reads TGCAGTGCCATACTTACAGGGGTGGCCAAAAACATTCAGTACTTC.

The genes are TRBV4-3 and TRBJ2-3, with 7 bases identical to TRBD1. The V segment lost 4 bases and the J segment 2 bases; nucleotides outside the gene matches: 3. Germline V gene sequence: CDR1 LGHNA, CDR2 YSLEER. The CDR3 sequence is 14 residues long. CDR3 residues: CASSRGQTTDTQYF. The CDR3 DNA reads TGCGCCAGCAGCCGGGGACAGACCACAGATACGCAGTATTTT.

This clonotype appeared a few times. The chain couples TRBV12-3 or TRBV12-4 to TRBJ2-3; D unclear. This CDR3 region has 15 residues. V gave up 1 base and J gave up 3 bases, with 11 bases separating them. CDR3 DNA sequence: TGTGCCAGCAGTTTAGGCGGTGTGGGGACAGATACGCAGTATTTT. It is translated as CASSLGGVGTDTQYF.

In this sample, this clonotype turned up a few times. The gene calls are TRBV6-6 and TRBJ2-2; D unclear. Germline CDR1 is MNHNY and CDR2 is SVGAGI (reference sequence). The CDR3 runs 12 residues. The V and J ends lost 0 bases and 7 bases respectively, with 3 bases between them. The CDR3 DNA sequence: TGTGCCAGCAGTTACTCCAACGGGGAGCTGTTTTTT. Translated: CASSYSNGELFF.

A few counts support this clonotype. This chain uses TRBV11-2 with TRBJ2-2; 9 bases fit TRBD2. Losses at the gene ends were 4 bases for V and 3 bases for J; bases not matched to a gene: 15. This CDR3 contains 19 residues. Germline loops: CDR1 SGHAT, CDR2 FQNNGV. The CDR3 sequence is CASSSIAGDLSLDTGELFF. Here the CDR3 DNA reads TGTGCCAGCAGCTCCATAGCGGGGGACCTATCACTGGACACCGGGGAGCTGTTTTTT.

This clonotype was recorded a few times. This chain connects TRBV4-3 to TRBJ2-6; D possibly matches TRBD1 or TRBD2 (5 bases each). Per the germline V gene, CDR1 is LGHNA and CDR2 is YSLEER. The V end was cut by 1 base, the J end by 0 bases, with 10 bases between. The CDR3 sequence is 17 residues long. CDR3 bases: TGCGCCAGCAGCCAAGGGGACGAGAGCTCTGGGGCCAACGTCCTGACTTTC. This translates into CASSQGDESSGANVLTF.

This clonotype came up many times. V usage is TRBV20-1 and J usage is TRBJ2-3; the match to TRBD2 covers 11 bases. V was clipped by 0 bases and J by 5 bases; unmatched bases: 10. The CDR3 loop spans 17 amino acids. Per germline, CDR1 DFQATT and CDR2 SNEGSKA (reference sequence). The CDR3 region is CSARDSSGGPRGDTQYF. Here the CDR3 DNA reads TGCAGTGCTAGAGACTCTAGCGGGGGGCCCCGCGGAGATACGCAGTATTTT.

As for this clonotype: Its ends do not fully match the called genes, so a read error is possible. The chain recombines TRBV3-1 with TRBJ1-2; 7 bases match TRBD1. From germline, CDR1 is LGHDT and CDR2 YNNKEL (reference sequence). The CDR3 has 11 amino acids. CDR3 loop: CASSHTDRVYF. The CDR3 coding sequence is TGTGCCAGCAGCCACACAGACAGGGTTTATTTC.

This clonotype was detected ten times or more. V is TRBV20-1 and J is TRBJ1-6; D not certain. V dropped 1 base and J dropped 0 bases, with 4 bases sitting between them. CDR3 length: 14 residues. CDR1 is DFQATT, CDR2 SNEGSKA, per germline (reference sequence). This CDR3 is CSARAGSYNSPLHF. The CDR3 coding sequence is TGCAGTGCTAGAGCAGGCTCCTATAATTCACCCCTCCACTTT.

At least ten counts were recorded for this clonotype. J is TRBJ1-6 and V is TRBV6-6; D is perhaps TRBD1 (6 bases). The CDR3 is made up of 14 amino acids. Germline CDR1 is MNHNY and CDR2 is SVGAGI (reference sequence). Trimming left V 6 bases short and J 7 bases short, with 13 bases between. CDR3 protein: CASSHQTGNSPLHF. The CDR3 DNA follows: TGTGCCAGCAGCCACCAAACAGGGAATTCACCCCTCCACTTT.

With regard to this clonotype: This may arise from a read error, as a much more abundant clone is one base away. The chain recombines TRBV5-4 with TRBJ2-7, with 10 bases identical to TRBD1. Germline V gives CDR1 SGHNT, CDR2 YYREEE (reference sequence). J gave up 2 bases and V 4 bases, and 9 bases lay outside the gene matches. This CDR3 spans 16 amino acids. Here the CDR3 DNA reads TGTGCCAGCAGCCTCCCAATCGGGACAGGGGCCTACGAGCAGTACTTC. Translating gives CASSLPIGTGAYEQYF.

This clonotype was counted ten times or more. The rearrangement joins TRBV2 to TRBJ2-3, with TRBD2 identical over 8 bases. V lost 3 bases and J lost 3; bases outside the gene matches: 5. Germline assignment: CDR1 SNHLY and CDR2 FYNNEI. The CDR3 length is 15 residues. The CDR3 here is CASSDGGGFTDTQYF. The CDR3 nucleotides read TGTGCCAGCAGTGACGGCGGGGGGTTTACAGATACGCAGTATTTT.

This clonotype was recorded at least ten times. The V gene is TRBV20-1, the J gene TRBJ2-1, with D possibly matching TRBD2 (5 bases). The V end lost 5 bases, the J end lost 0 bases, and 14 bases lay between the germline ends. The CDR3 has 15 amino acids. Germline V CDR1 and CDR2: DFQATT, SNEGSKA (reference sequence). CDR3 nucleotides: TGCAGTGCTTCCGGACGGAGGAGCTCCTACAATGAGCAGTTCTTC. Translation gives CSASGRRSSYNEQFF.

The J gene is TRBJ1-1, the V gene TRBV6-5; D is perhaps TRBD1 (5 bases). The CDR3 spans 14 residues. Per germline, CDR1 MNHEY and CDR2 SVGAGI. V dropped 0 bases and J dropped 1 base, with 6 bases sitting between them. The CDR3 bases are TGTGCCAGCAGTTACTCAGGGGAGAACACTGAAGCTTTCTTT. Its protein product is CASSYSGENTEAFF.

This clonotype was recorded a few times. The chain employs TRBV20-1 and TRBJ1-3; D remains ambiguous. The V and J ends lost 0 bases and 0 bases respectively, with 12 bases between them. Per the germline V gene, CDR1 is DFQATT and CDR2 is SNEGSKA (reference sequence). The CDR3 runs to 16 residues. The CDR3 sequence: CSARDASVGSGNTIYF. The CDR3 nucleotides read TGCAGTGCTAGAGACGCGAGTGTCGGCTCTGGAAACACCATATATTTT.

This clonotype appeared a few times. The gene calls are TRBV2 and TRBJ1-1; D not resolved. Per germline, CDR1 SNHLY and CDR2 FYNNEI. V gave up 7 bases and J gave up 8 bases, with 11 bases separating them. The CDR3 contains 11 residues. The CDR3 reads CASTWTEEAFF. DNA for the CDR3: TGTGCCAGCACTTGGACGGAGGAAGCTTTCTTT.